This T cell receptor beta chain was profiled in a study of blood T cell repertoires in COVID-19 (dated by TCRdb to about 2020). Notes on the research overall: Samples from collaborators originated in the United States, Italy and Spain and spanned both the acute and convalescent phases of COVID-19. The repertoires were made available in a free public database intended to serve as a resource for research on the immune response to SARS-CoV-2. The prospective study material was composed of cDNA or gDNA derived from T cells, B-cell-depleted T cells, or PBMCs. Nearly every sample came with metadata listing a de-identified subject ID, COVID-19 status, age in years and sex. The samples were drawn from the first 160 participants of the ongoing ImmuneRACE study and from 1,254 subjects provided by 6 global collaborators. Where available, HLA class I and class II types were obtained from metadata supplied by the sample provider rather than from assay-based typing. The dataset comprised deeply sampled blood TCRbeta repertoires from subjects exposed to, actively infected with, or recovered from COVID-19. Results the study describes overall, beyond this receptor: The quantity of clinical and demographic metadata differed by source and by participant and was supplied without curation.

The immunoSEQ Assay, a bias-controlled multiplex PCR, was used to amplify TCRbeta CDR3 regions from genomic DNA. Per the authors' processing: The number of nucleated cells in each sample was estimated from the amplification of reference gene primers within the assay. Sequence reads were collapsed and filtered to measure the absolute abundance of every unique TCRbeta CDR3 rearrangement. For each sample, productive Simpson clonality was calculated as the square root of Simpson's diversity index over productive rearrangements. What TCRdb holds here is the immuneACCESS table cut down to in-frame rearrangements. Part of the clones is not present; checked against another copy, under half of the missing clones reflect an unresolved V gene, and the others are unexplained. V and J calls and clone size are those listed in that table; D and trimming were worked out from the DNA. The sample profile shows about 210,000 clones; about nine tenths of them were found once. The top ten hold about 4.8% of the sample.

Whole blood was collected in K2EDTA tubes by collaborating institutions according to the institutions' own protocols. Collaborator samples were shipped for TCRbeta analysis as frozen whole blood, isolated PBMCs, or DNA extracted from either sample type. Notes on this clone: This clone's antigen is unknown. No base-level quality is on record; no much larger clone is a single base apart.

The receptor comes from a woman aged 40 to 50 with acute or convalescent COVID-19. Input material: peripheral blood.

In nucleotide form, the sequence is TGCGCCAGCAGCCAAAAGACAGGGTTCACCGGGGAGCTGTTTTTT. Its protein is CASSQKTGFTGELFF. The rearrangement joined TRBV4-1 to TRBJ2-2, and TRBD1 matches 7 of the central bases. V has 2 bases trimmed and J has 4 bases trimmed; junction bases matching no gene number 4. Taken from the germline V gene, the CDR1 and CDR2 loops are MGHRA and YSYEKL. The CDR3 holds 15 amino acids from the cysteine to the phenylalanine. Only the CDR3 region is kept as DNA, spanning 45 bases read in frame from base 1.